This TCR beta chain emerged from a study of shared clonotypes between healthy human individuals. Trimming at V came to 7 bases and at J to 4 bases, leaving 13 bases not matched to a gene. This CDR3 region has 17 residues. In germline, CDR1 is SNHLY, CDR2 FYNNEI. This table comes from immunoSEQ multiplex PCR, and its TCRdb copy is limited to in-frame clones, with some not included. Among about 1.5 million clones listed, around 98% were seen once. In the case of this clone: Its antigen is still unknown.

Study-wide points: The diversity represented, both genetic and in exposure history, was limited by few donors. Sharing of clonotypes among donors was expected to vary with sequencing depth.

The chain links TRBV2 to TRBJ2-1; 10 bases are shared with TRBD2. This receptor was obtained from a man aged 30 to 39 in good health. Sequences were obtained from naive CD4+ T cells sorted from blood. The subset was: CD45RA+ positively selected. CDR3 in DNA: TGTGCCAGCATCCCGGGCAAAACTAGCGGGGTTTACAATGAGCAGTTCTTC. This translates into CASIPGKTSGVYNEQFF. Complete variable domain (other parts from reference TRBV2 and TRBJ2-1): EPEVTQTPSHQVTQMGQEVILRCVPISNHLYFYWYRQILGQKVEFLVSFYNNEISEKSEIFDDQFSVERPDGSNFTLKIRSTKLEDSAMYFCASIPGKTSGVYNEQFFGPGTRLTVL.